This T cell receptor beta chain was sequenced for a study of T cell repertoires and HLA-DP antigens. Whole-study context: Two male donors and one female donor spanned ages 18-to-29 through 60-to-69. Average DNA input: roughly 0.2 ug for CD137+CD4+ sorts, 950 to 1,500 ng pre-culture.

Points on this clone: The target antigen is unknown.

Primers targeted 54 TRBV and 13 TRBJ segments. Repertoires were generated with immunoSEQ multiplex PCR, while TCRdb's copy carries only in-frame clones and drops some. The sample carries over 100,000 clones, about 91% recorded once. The CDR3 is 17 amino acids. Looked up from germline, CDR1 is LGHNA and CDR2 is YNFKEQ. The J segment lost 8 bases and the V segment lost 0 bases, leaving 9 bases of the junction unmatched. Findings and caveats of the study: Total CD4+ responders were stimulated by HeLa antigen-presenting cells.

This chain uses TRBV4-2 with TRBJ2-1, with 11 positions matching TRBD2. The clonotype comes from a woman under 30 in good health and CMV-seronegative. Sequencing input: CD4+ T cells from PBMCs. This CDR3 reads CASSQDASGGPRDEQFF. The CDR3 coding sequence is TGTGCCAGCAGCCAAGATGCTAGCGGGGGGCCGAGGGATGAGCAGTTCTTC.